This T cell receptor (beta chain) was sequenced during a study of blood T cells in healthy people across ages. General observations from the study: Leaving the PBMCs unsorted stopped any conclusive comparison of naive versus antigen-experienced cells.

Comments on this clonotype: The antigen remains undetermined.

Germline-derived CDR1 and CDR2 are SEHNR and FQNEAQ (reference sequence). This CDR3 spans 15 amino acids. V dropped 6 bases and J dropped 5 bases, with 19 bases sitting between them. Primers used in a second PCR of roughly 6 to 12 cycles were a sample-barcoded 5' primer and a J-beta primer mix. Each cDNA molecule was tagged by a template-switch adaptor with 12 random nucleotides. TCRdb used MiXCR to reprocess the 5' RACE reads, holding one entry per CDR3 protein. The table lists roughly 680,000 distinct CDR3 sequences, around 20% of them singletons. Sequenced input: blood. The genes are TRBV7-9 and TRBJ2-5; tentative D call: TRBD1 (6 bases). The sequence came from an older man in good health. CDR3 amino acids: CASRNRTAPMETQYF. The DNA for the CDR3 is TGTGCCAGCAGAAACAGGACAGCACCGATGGAGACCCAGTACTTC.